This T cell receptor (beta chain) was profiled in a study of regulatory T cells in long-lasting Graves disease. This clonotype was found many times. No antigen is known for it. With V trimmed by 6 bases and J by 3 bases, 10 bases remained unmatched. The CDR3 consists of 15 residues. Germline V gives CDR1 SNHLY, CDR2 FYNNEI. Time point here: newly diagnosed GD, antithyroid drugs for less than 3 months. Preparation of the TCR library used RNA extracted from PBMCs. Overall study results and limits: Whereas new patients shared 950 to 1,000 public clonotypes, persistent patients shared more, at under 3,500. Newly diagnosed Graves' patients had higher TCR diversity than persistent ones.

Through Arm-PCR of CDR3 regions and iRepertoire HTBI primers, TCR beta libraries were built. TCRdb independently ran MiXCR on the multiplex PCR reads; one entry per CDR3 protein. The top ten clones hold around 20% of a sample with about 330,000 distinct CDR3 sequences, about a sixth of them seen once. This same sample was also taken into another study, of T cells in Graves' hyperthyroidism and ophthalmopathy.

The TCR originated in a woman aged 18 to 35 with Graves disease. Sequencing used peripheral blood mononuclear cells (PBMCs), obtained at new diagnosis, from a patient treated with antithyroid drugs. J is TRBJ2-7 and V is TRBV2, with TRBD1 matching over 8 bases. The CDR3, as DNA: TGTGCCAGCAGATTAGGGACAGGACCTGGCTACGAGCAGTACTTC. Its protein product is CASRLGTGPGYEQYF. Full variable domain (outside the CDR3, taken from reference TRBV2 and TRBJ2-7): EPEVTQTPSHQVTQMGQEVILRCVPISNHLYFYWYRQILGQKVEFLVSFYNNEISEKSEIFDDQFSVERPDGSNFTLKIRSTKLEDSAMYFCASRLGTGPGYEQYFGPGTRLTVT.